These 17 T cell receptor beta chains originate from one sample sequenced in a study of T cells expressing NK-cell markers. TCRdb re-called the 5' RACE reads and catalogs CDR3 proteins one per entry, DNA excluded. This sample carries about 180,000 distinct CDR3 sequences, with under 20% going to the ten biggest clones. The sample was blood T cells: a sorted CD56 or NKG2C T cell subset, CD4+ or CD8+ T cells, or bulk PBMC T cells (not recorded which). The receptors derive from a woman between 18 and 70 years old in good health.

The CDR3 loop is CSVEARSNYGYTF. This rearrangement joins TRBV29-1 to TRBJ1-2. Germline V lookup: CDR1 SQVTM, CDR2 ANQGSEA. The CDR3 totals 13 residues.

The chain's CDR3 is CASSNPTGSTGELFF. The rearrangement links TRBV7-7 to TRBJ2-2; checking the TCRdb D call of TRBD1 is not possible without DNA. The CDR3 has 15 residues. The germline gives CDR1 SSHAT, CDR2 FNYEAQ (reference sequence).

V gene TRBV11-2 combines with J gene TRBJ2-2. This CDR3 region has 15 residues. Germline loops: CDR1 SGHAT, CDR2 FQNNGV. CDR3 loop: CASSLGLSLTGELFF.

J is TRBJ2-5 and V is TRBV2. Germline V gene lookup returns CDR1 SNHLY and CDR2 FYNNEI. The CDR3 sequence is 14 residues long. CDR3 protein: CASSEASVQETQYF.

The chain's CDR3 is CASSEVTDFYGYTF. The J gene is TRBJ1-2, the V gene TRBV2. In germline, CDR1 is SNHLY, CDR2 FYNNEI. CDR3 length: 14 residues.

The chain couples TRBV6-1 to TRBJ2-1; TCRdb lists TRBD2, though no DNA is available to test this call. Germline values: CDR1 MNHNS, CDR2 SASEGT. This CDR3 has 13 residues. CDR3 sequence reads: CASPSGGLNEQFF.

The rearrangement joins TRBV24-1 to TRBJ2-5; TCRdb lists TRBD1, though no DNA is available to test this call. The germline gives CDR1 KGHDR, CDR2 SFDVKD. CDR3 length: 16 residues. The CDR3: CATSEVGTGNQETQYF.

The chain has TRBV5-1 and TRBJ2-2. CDR1 and CDR2 (germline): SGHRS, YFSETQ. The CDR3 is 16 amino acids. The CDR3 loop reads CASSLVLAGNTGELFF.

J is TRBJ2-1 and V is TRBV7-8. Germline V CDR1 and CDR2: SGHVS, FQNEAQ. The CDR3 spans 16 residues. The CDR3 region is CASSLSDPSSYNEQFF.

The chain combines TRBV4-1 with TRBJ1-3. CDR3 length: 17 residues. Germline CDR1 reads MGHRA; CDR2 reads YSYEKL. The CDR3 loop is CASSQDPRAYSGNTIYF.

This chain connects TRBV5-1 to TRBJ2-7; TCRdb picks TRBD1, but there is no DNA to check that call. Germline CDR1 and CDR2: SGHRS and YFSETQ. This CDR3 has 16 residues. CDR3 sequence: CASSLDRPGQGGEQYF.

V is TRBV5-1 and J is TRBJ2-1; TCRdb indicates TRBD2, and absent DNA this call remains unverified. The CDR3 contains 15 residues. The germline V gene encodes CDR1 SGHRS and CDR2 YFSETQ. CDR3 sequence reads: CASSGELGSYNEQFF.

The chain has TRBV4-1 and TRBJ2-1; checking the TCRdb D call of TRBD2 is not possible without DNA. The CDR3 has 17 residues. Looked up from germline, CDR1 is MGHRA and CDR2 is YSYEKL. The CDR3 loop is CASSQVSAGGPYNEQFF.

The chain joins TRBV25-1 to TRBJ2-1; lacking DNA, the TRBD2 call made by TCRdb goes unchecked. The germline gives CDR1 MGHDK, CDR2 SYGVNS. The CDR3 runs 16 residues. CDR3 residues: CASSDRLAAPYNEQFF.

The chain couples TRBV12-3 or TRBV12-4 to TRBJ1-2. This CDR3 has 13 amino acids. CDR3 amino acids: CASSFQANYGYTF.

The rearrangement uses TRBV12-3 or TRBV12-4 and TRBJ2-1; TCRdb's D call, TRBD2, is unchecked because there is no DNA. The length of the CDR3 is 13 residues. CDR3 sequence: CATSPGGLHEQFF.

The rearrangement links TRBV9 to TRBJ2-1. The CDR3 covers 15 residues. Germline assignment: CDR1 SGDLS and CDR2 YYNGEE. CDR3 sequence reads: CASSTSVGSYNEQFF.